Below, 21 T cell receptor beta chains from the same sample are listed, as sequenced in a study of blood T cell repertoires in COVID-19. Profiled with immunoSEQ multiplex PCR; TCRdb holds only in-frame clones, not every one. The sample has about 230,000 clones, approximately 90% seen once. What was sequenced was PBMCs or T cells enriched from blood (not recorded which). The receptor source for this set is a man between 18 and 35 years old who had recovered from COVID-19.

This clone was detected only once. The V and J genes are TRBV28 and TRBJ1-1; no clear D gene. Germline CDR1 and CDR2: MDHEN and SYDVKM. The V and J ends lost 5 bases and 3 bases respectively, with 7 bases between them. The CDR3 is 12 amino acids. In nucleotides, the CDR3 is TGTGCCAGCAGTGAGATCTACACTGAAGCTTTCTTT. This codes for CASSEIYTEAFF.

Worth noting for this clone: Other DNA sequences of this sample code for an identical CDR3. J is TRBJ1-2 and V is TRBV7-2; TRBD1 matches 8 bases. Germline CDR1 and CDR2: SGHTA and FQGNSA. This CDR3 contains 14 residues. Losses at the gene ends were 1 base for V and 4 bases for J; bases not matched to a gene: 2. This CDR3 reads CASSLVGQGYGYTF. The CDR3 region has the DNA TGTGCCAGCAGCTTAGTAGGACAGGGCTATGGCTACACCTTC. The variable domain in full, with the rest retrieved from reference TRBV7-2 and TRBJ1-2, is GAGVSQSPSNKVTEKGKDVELRCDPISGHTALYWYRQSLGQGLEFLIYFQGNSAPDKSGLPSDRFSAERTGGSVSTLTIQRTQQEDSAVYLCASSLVGQGYGYTFGSGTRLTVV.

The chain joins TRBV5-5 to TRBJ1-5; D uncertain. CDR1 and CDR2 (germline): SGHKS, YYEKEE (reference sequence). Between the trimmed V and J ends, which lost 0 bases and 5 bases, there was a span of 15 bases. The CDR3 runs to 16 residues. The CDR3 protein is CASSLGLRVPYQPQHF. CDR3 DNA sequence: TGTGCCAGCAGCTTGGGCCTACGGGTCCCTTATCAGCCCCAGCATTTT.

The chain couples TRBV19 to TRBJ1-6; 12 nucleotides line up with TRBD1. The CDR3 covers 15 residues. The V segment lost 3 bases and the J segment 10 bases; nucleotides outside the gene matches: 4. Germline CDR1 and CDR2: LNHDA and SQIVND (reference sequence). The CDR3 coding sequence is TGTGCCAGTAGTATGAAGGGACAGGGGGCCTCACCCCTCCACTTT. Its translation: CASSMKGQGASPLHF. Filled out from reference TRBV19 and TRBJ1-6, the complete variable domain reads DGGITQSPKYLFRKEGQNVTLSCEQNLNHDAMYWYRQDPGQGLRLIYYSQIVNDFQKGDIAEGYSVSREKKESFPLTVTSAQKNPTAFYLCASSMKGQGASPLHFGNGTRLTVT.

This sequence joins TRBV6-5 and TRBJ2-7; possible D gene TRBD1, 6 bases. V lost 0 bases to trimming and J lost 2 bases, with 14 bases between them. Germline CDR1 reads MNHEY; CDR2 reads SVGAGI. The CDR3 contains 16 residues. The CDR3 nucleotides read TGTGCCAGCAGTTACTCTGTAAACCAGGGGCCCTACGAGCAGTACTTC. Residues: CASSYSVNQGPYEQYF.

The chain combines TRBV2 with TRBJ1-2, with 8 nucleotides matching TRBD1. V shed 5 bases, J shed 8 bases, and the junction held 10 bases outside the gene matches. Germline values: CDR1 SNHLY, CDR2 FYNNEI. The CDR3 runs to 14 residues. CDR3 amino acids: CASSITGTGRGYTF. CDR3 coding DNA: TGTGCCAGCAGTATTACCGGGACAGGTCGAGGCTACACCTTC.

The V call is TRBV4-1, the J call TRBJ1-3, with unresolved D. The V and J ends lost 4 bases and 2 bases respectively, with 12 bases between them. This CDR3 has 15 amino acids. Germline CDR1 MGHRA, CDR2 YSYEKL. Here the CDR3 reads CASSRLHGPGNTIYF. CDR3 nucleotides: TGCGCCAGCAGCCGACTACACGGCCCTGGAAACACCATATATTTT.

The J gene is TRBJ1-1, the V gene TRBV28; D is ambiguous. The length of the CDR3 is 14 residues. CDR1 MDHEN and CDR2 SYDVKM come from the germline V gene. With 5 bases removed from V and 1 base from J, the gap between germline ends came to 11 bases. The CDR3 nucleotides read TGTGCCAGCAGTCTAGGAGTGGCGAACACTGAAGCTTTCTTT. Amino acids: CASSLGVANTEAFF. Supplemented by reference TRBV28 and TRBJ1-1, the full variable domain reads DVKVTQSSRYLVKRTGEKVFLECVQDMDHENMFWYRQDPGLGLRLIYFSYDVKMKEKGDIPEGYSVSREKKERFSLILESASTNQTSMYLCASSLGVANTEAFFGQGTRLTVV.

This clone was counted a single time. The V and J genes are TRBV18 and TRBJ1-1, with D unresolved. V was pared by 4 bases and J by 1 base, with 7 bases between. The CDR3 contains 13 residues. The germline CDR1 and CDR2 sequences are KGHSH and LQKENI. CDR3 sequence: CASSLSGNTEAFF. CDR3 sequence (DNA): TGTGCCAGCTCACTTTCGGGGAACACTGAAGCTTTCTTT.

The chain joins TRBV19 to TRBJ1-2, with D tentatively TRBD1 (5 bases). V lost 1 base to trimming and J lost 4 bases, with 13 bases between them. The CDR3 consists of 15 residues. CDR1 is LNHDA, CDR2 SQIVND, per germline (reference sequence). The CDR3 region has the DNA TGTGCCAGTAGTATAGGTACAGGTTTAAGCTATGGCTACACCTTC. Amino acid sequence: CASSIGTGLSYGYTF.

V and J are TRBV5-5 and TRBJ2-2; 8 bases are a match to TRBD2. The germline V gene has CDR1 SGHKS and CDR2 YYEKEE (reference sequence). The V segment lost 0 bases and the J segment 0 bases; nucleotides outside the gene matches: 7. This CDR3 comprises 18 residues. The CDR3 region has the DNA TGTGCCAGCAGCTTGGACCCCTTTAGCGGGACGAACACCGGGGAGCTGTTTTTT. It is translated as CASSLDPFSGTNTGELFF.

V is TRBV3-1 (or the pseudogene TRBV3-2) and J is TRBJ2-1, with D possibly TRBD1 on 6 matching bases. This CDR3 region has 14 residues. V was shortened by 4 bases and J by 10 bases, with 17 bases between the two germline ends. Germline CDR1 and CDR2: LGHDT and YNNKEL (reference sequence). Written as DNA, the CDR3 is TGTGCCAGCAGCCCCAGACTACAGGGCAACGAGCAGTTCTTC. Protein sequence: CASSPRLQGNEQFF.

The chain joins TRBV19 to TRBJ1-4; TRBD1 might be the D (5 bases). Germline loops: CDR1 LNHDA, CDR2 SQIVND (reference sequence). The CDR3 is made up of 13 amino acids. V dropped 7 bases and J dropped 6 bases, with 12 bases sitting between them. The CDR3 here is CASNRQFHEKLFF. The CDR3 coding sequence is TGTGCCAGTAACAGGCAGTTCCATGAAAAACTGTTTTTT.

The chain has TRBV19 and TRBJ1-5; the match to TRBD1 covers 7 bases. CDR3 length: 15 residues. The ends lost 8 bases at V and 3 bases at J; junction bases unmatched: 10. CDR1 LNHDA and CDR2 SQIVND come from the germline V gene (reference sequence). The CDR3 here is CASSLQGFLNQPQHF. DNA of the CDR3: TGTGCCAGTTCGCTACAGGGGTTTCTCAATCAGCCCCAGCATTTT.

This chain uses TRBV28 with TRBJ1-4; 10 nucleotides line up with TRBD1. Germline-derived CDR1 and CDR2 are MDHEN and SYDVKM. Germline trimming cut 7 bases from V and 5 bases from J; bases unmatched to any gene: 10. The CDR3 sequence is 16 residues long. The CDR3 coding sequence is TGTGCCAGCACTTCTCACTCGGGACAGGGGAATGAAAAACTGTTTTTT. Translated, it gives CASTSHSGQGNEKLFF.

The chain employs TRBV28 and TRBJ2-7, with D maybe TRBD1 (6 bases). V lost 10 bases, J lost 7 bases, and 17 bases lay in between. Germline CDR1 reads MDHEN; CDR2 reads SYDVKM. The CDR3 loop spans 12 amino acids. CDR3 nucleotide sequence: TGTGCCACGACTACAGGGTGGCAGGAGCAGTACTTC. This codes for CATTTGWQEQYF.

A word on this clone: The junction does not match germline at one end; this may be a read error. This rearrangement joins TRBV7-7 to TRBJ2-7; 12 positions match TRBD1. Germline loops: CDR1 SSHAT, CDR2 FNYEAQ (reference sequence). This CDR3 comprises 14 residues. CDR3 sequence reads: CASSEGQGAAEQYF. The CDR3 coding sequence is TGTGCTAGCAGCGAGGGACAGGGGGCGGCAGAGCAGTACTTC. The full variable domain, its missing parts supplied by reference TRBV7-7 and TRBJ2-7, is GAGVSQSPRYKVTKRGQDVTLRCDPISSHATLYWYQQALGQGPEFLTYFNYEAQPDKSGLPSDRFSAERPEGSISTLTIQRTEQRDSAMYRCASSEGQGAAEQYFGPGTRLTVT.

As DNA, the CDR3 is TGTGCCATCAGGGGGACAGGGGGTAACTACGAGCAGTACTTC. It codes for CAIRGTGGNYEQYF. The rearrangement uses TRBV10-3 and TRBJ2-7, with 11 bases matching TRBD1. Unmatched junction bases numbered 4, after V lost 6 bases and J lost 3 bases. This CDR3 spans 14 amino acids. From germline, CDR1 is ENHRY and CDR2 SYGVKD.

The V gene is TRBV21-1, the J gene TRBJ1-5. TRBV21-1 is classified as a pseudogene. This CDR3 spans 12 amino acids. The CDR3 DNA is TGTGCCAGCAGCAAGAGAGGTCAGCCCCAGCATTTT. Encoded protein: CASSKRGQPQHF.

This clone was picked up one time. The chain uses TRBV4-1 and TRBJ1-4, with 9 bases matching TRBD1. CDR1 is MGHRA and CDR2 is YSYEKL in the germline V gene. Trimming at V came to 1 base and at J to 8 bases, leaving 5 bases not matched to a gene. CDR3 length equals 15 residues. This CDR3 is CASSQAGTGSEKLFF. CDR3 DNA: TGCGCCAGCAGCCAAGCCGGGACAGGGAGCGAAAAACTGTTTTTT.

The V call is TRBV5-4, the J call TRBJ2-7; D is unclear. Germline lookup yields CDR1 SGHNT and CDR2 YYREEE (reference sequence). The CDR3 is 16 residues long. The V and J ends lost 0 bases and 4 bases respectively, with 17 bases between them. CDR3 bases: TGTGCCAGCAGCTTGGCCACTCAGACTGCGAGATACGAGCAGTACTTC. Its protein product is CASSLATQTARYEQYF.